In its sample, the clone carrying this T cell receptor beta chain was seen many times. What it binds is not known. The sample belongs to a study of T-cell reconstitution after alpha-beta-depleted transplantation in children. The germline gives CDR1 DFQATT, CDR2 SNEGSKA (reference sequence). The CDR3 is made up of 15 amino acids. With V trimmed by 4 bases and J by 1 base, 7 bases remained unmatched. Unique molecular identifiers were built into the TCRbeta library. TCRdb processed the PCR reads anew with MiXCR; each CDR3 protein has one entry. The sample lists around 600,000 distinct CDR3 sequences; roughly 23% were seen once. Notes on the study in general: Several hundred rapidly expanded clones from non-depleted graft cells reportedly supplied alpha-beta T cells about two months post-transplant. Newly produced T cells mostly provided counts and TCRbeta diversity after one year, as hyperexpanded clones declined.

The sample here was PBMCs, mostly from graft donor cells, taken 360 days after TCRalphabeta/CD19-depleted stem cell transplant. This receptor was obtained from a boy younger than two who had a stem cell transplant for acute myeloid leukemia, so the T cells may come from the graft donor. V gene TRBV20-1 combines with J gene TRBJ2-5, with 9 bases matching TRBD2. CDR3 in DNA: TGCAGTGCTATTCCTAGCGGGACCTCCCAAGAGACCCAGTACTTC. Protein: CSAIPSGTSQETQYF.